Each of the 10 T cell receptor beta chains below was sequenced from the same sample in a study of low-dose radiotherapy and immunotherapy resistance in tumors. Stated time point: before trial treatment. TRAV and TRBV primers primed cDNA for both TCRalpha and TCRbeta. TCR amplification involved 20 to 25 PCR cycles with a constant-region primer and V-primer adapter. TCRdb redid the calling of the reads with MiXCR, one entry per CDR3 protein. The sample has 60,000 to 90,000 distinct CDR3 sequences, 31% seen once. The material was PBMCs, obtained before treatment. Receptors originate from a female donor with ovarian cancer.

The count of this clonotype is one. The chain has TRBV19 and TRBJ1-2; D is perhaps TRBD1 (6 bases). Germline loops: CDR1 LNHDA, CDR2 SQIVND (reference sequence). V was trimmed by 1 base and J by 8 bases, leaving 8 bases between them. The CDR3 is made up of 12 amino acids. CDR3 loop: CASSIADSGYTF. CDR3 DNA sequence: TGTGCCAGTAGTATAGCGGACAGCGGCTACACCTTC.

This clonotype was detected ten times or more. The V and J genes are TRBV20-1 and TRBJ1-2; the match to TRBD1 covers 8 bases. Trimming cost V 3 bases and J 7 bases; bases outside gene matches: 10. The CDR3 contains 14 residues. Germline V CDR1 and CDR2: DFQATT, SNEGSKA (reference sequence). The chain's CDR3 is CSASPGQGHSGYTF. The CDR3 DNA sequence: TGCAGTGCTAGCCCCGGACAGGGTCATTCTGGCTACACCTTC.

The chain recombines TRBV11-3 with TRBJ2-5, with 8 bases matching TRBD1. The CDR3 covers 16 residues. Germline V CDR1 and CDR2: SGHNT, YENEEA. The J segment lost 10 bases and the V segment lost 4 bases, leaving 17 bases of the junction unmatched. The CDR3 DNA is TGTGCCAGCAGCTCTCGGGGACAGGAGGGAATTCAAGGCCAGTACTTC. Amino acid sequence: CASSSRGQEGIQGQYF.

The chain employs TRBV26 and TRBJ1-1; the table's TRBD1 call for D was not verified on the DNA. TRBV26 represents a pseudogene. CDR3 size: 15 residues. CDR3 sequence reads: CASSLAGGARTEAFF. The DNA for the CDR3 is TGTGCCAGCAGTCTCGCAGGGGGCGCGAGAACTGAAGCTTTCTTT.

This clonotype was seen repeatedly, ten times or more. The chain employs TRBV4-3 and TRBJ1-4; D unclear. CDR3 size: 13 residues. Deletions cut 4 bases from V and 8 bases from J, with 11 bases between. The germline V gene encodes CDR1 LGHNA and CDR2 YSLEER. For the CDR3, the DNA is TGCGCCAGCAGCCCCCGCGCCCGAGAAAAACTGTTTTTT. This encodes CASSPRAREKLFF.

This clonotype was recorded many times. V and J are TRBV7-6 and TRBJ2-7; 12 nucleotides match TRBD1. Germline trimming cut 5 bases from V and 0 bases from J; bases unmatched to any gene: 8. Per the germline V gene, CDR1 is SGHVS and CDR2 is FNYEAQ. The CDR3 spans 17 residues. The CDR3 sequence is CASSAGQGAYVSYEQYF. For the CDR3, the DNA is TGTGCCAGCAGCGCGGGACAGGGGGCCTACGTCTCCTACGAGCAGTACTTC.

This clonotype was observed at least ten times. V gene TRBV28 combines with J gene TRBJ1-6, with D unresolved. Germline V gene sequence: CDR1 MDHEN, CDR2 SYDVKM. The length of the CDR3 is 14 residues. The V end lost 3 bases, the J end lost 5 bases, and 8 bases lay between the germline ends. This CDR3 reads CASSFRQDNSPLHF. In DNA form, the CDR3 reads TGTGCCAGCAGTTTTCGGCAAGATAATTCACCCCTCCACTTT.

This clonotype has more than one count but fewer than ten. The chain couples TRBV7-2 to TRBJ2-3; D gene unclear. CDR3 length equals 14 residues. Germline CDR1 and CDR2: SGHTA and FQGNSA. V shed 5 bases and J shed 1 base, with 10 bases lying between them. The DNA for the CDR3 is TGTGCCAGCAGCCAGGACGCTGGCACAGATACGCAGTATTTT. It specifies CASSQDAGTDTQYF. Filled out from reference TRBV7-2 and TRBJ2-3, the complete variable domain reads GAGVSQSPSNKVTEKGKDVELRCDPISGHTALYWYRQSLGQGLEFLIYFQGNSAPDKSGLPSDRFSAERTGGSVSTLTIQRTQQEDSAVYLCASSQDAGTDTQYFGPGTRLTVL.

The rearrangement joins TRBV28 to TRBJ2-3, with TRBD1 matching over 8 bases. The CDR3 covers 16 residues. After removal of 6 bases from V and 3 bases from J, the junction contained 11 bases not matched to a gene. Germline values: CDR1 MDHEN, CDR2 SYDVKM. DNA for the CDR3: TGTGCCAGCAGCATAGGGAACAGGGGGAGGACAGATACGCAGTATTTT. The encoded protein is CASSIGNRGRTDTQYF.

As for this clonotype: No DNA is shown, since the ends of the CDR3 on it are uncertain; the CDR3 is the one TCRdb lists. The chain uses TRBV12-3 or TRBV12-4 and TRBJ2-2; the DNA was not used to check the table's D call, TRBD1. Inclusive of both ends, the CDR3 amounts to 15 amino acids. This CDR3 is CASSLVRGRGELFFF.